This T cell receptor (beta chain) is drawn from a study of T cell changes during pregnancy in multiple sclerosis. Repertoires were generated with immunoSEQ multiplex PCR, while TCRdb's copy carries only in-frame clones and drops some. The data contain 55,000 to 70,000 clones, about 91% of them singletons. Deletions cut 5 bases from V and 0 bases from J, with 10 bases between. Germline assignment: CDR1 SGHVS and CDR2 FQNEAQ. The CDR3 has 14 amino acids. The gene calls are TRBV7-8 and TRBJ2-5; no definite D call. The TCR was taken from a female donor in good health, enrolled as a control in a pregnancy study. Source: peripheral blood, taken in the second trimester of pregnancy. The CDR3 coding sequence is TGTGCCAGCAGCGAAAGGAGATACCAAGAGACCCAGTACTTC. Translated, it gives CASSERRYQETQYF.